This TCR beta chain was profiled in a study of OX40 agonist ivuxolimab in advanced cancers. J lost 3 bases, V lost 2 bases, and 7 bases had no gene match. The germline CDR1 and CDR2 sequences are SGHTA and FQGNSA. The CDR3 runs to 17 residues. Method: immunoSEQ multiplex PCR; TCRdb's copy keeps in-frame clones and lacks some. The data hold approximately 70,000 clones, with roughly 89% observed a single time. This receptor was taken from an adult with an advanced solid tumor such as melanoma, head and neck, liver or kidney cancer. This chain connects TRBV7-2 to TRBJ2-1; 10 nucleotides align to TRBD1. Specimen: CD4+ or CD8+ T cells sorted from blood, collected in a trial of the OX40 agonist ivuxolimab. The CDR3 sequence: CASSLKRTGGFYNEQFF. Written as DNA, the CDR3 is TGTGCCAGCAGCTTAAAAAGGACAGGGGGTTTCTACAATGAGCAGTTCTTC.